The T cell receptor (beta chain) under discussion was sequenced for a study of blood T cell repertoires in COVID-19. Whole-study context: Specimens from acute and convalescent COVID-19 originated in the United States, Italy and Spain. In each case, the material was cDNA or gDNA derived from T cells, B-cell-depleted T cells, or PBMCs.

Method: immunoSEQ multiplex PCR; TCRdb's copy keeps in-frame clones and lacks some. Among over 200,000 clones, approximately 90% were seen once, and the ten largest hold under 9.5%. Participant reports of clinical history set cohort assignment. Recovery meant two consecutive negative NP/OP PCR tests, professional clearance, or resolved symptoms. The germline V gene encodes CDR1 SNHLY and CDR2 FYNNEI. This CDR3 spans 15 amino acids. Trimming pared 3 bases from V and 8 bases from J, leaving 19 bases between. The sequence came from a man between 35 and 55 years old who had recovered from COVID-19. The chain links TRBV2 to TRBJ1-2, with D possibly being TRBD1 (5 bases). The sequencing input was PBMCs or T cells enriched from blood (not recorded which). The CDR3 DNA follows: TGTGCCAGCAGTGACCAGGGAAATATGGTGACCGGCTACACCTTC. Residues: CASSDQGNMVTGYTF.